This T cell receptor beta chain came from a study of blood T cell repertoires in COVID-19. CDR3 length equals 19 residues. Germline loops: CDR1 SGHVS, CDR2 FQNEAQ. The ends lost 5 bases at V and 4 bases at J; junction bases unmatched: 12. Assay: immunoSEQ multiplex PCR; the TCRdb copy retains only in-frame clones and omits some. Of 300,000 or so clones in the sample, around 83% were seen once. Sequenced material: peripheral blood. The chain employs TRBV7-8 and TRBJ1-6; 12 bases line up with TRBD1. This sequence was found in a woman between 50 and 59 years old with acute or convalescent COVID-19. Here the CDR3 reads CASSPSGTGGARYNSPLHF. DNA of the CDR3: TGTGCCAGCAGCCCATCCGGGACAGGGGGCGCGAGATATAATTCACCCCTCCACTTT.